Each of the 31 T cell receptor beta chains below was sequenced from the same sample in a study of neurological immune-mediated disorders. Using its own MiXCR run on the 5' RACE reads, TCRdb lists one record per CDR3 protein. The sample shows some 48,000 distinct CDR3 sequences, 10% of them seen only once. Specimen: PBMCs. These receptors all stem from a woman aged 40-49 years with HTLV-1-associated myelopathy (HAM/TSP).

This clonotype was counted ten times or more. The chain carries TRBV4-1 and TRBJ2-1; 10 nucleotides match TRBD2. The germline CDR1 and CDR2 sequences are MGHRA and YSYEKL. The V gene end was trimmed by 4 bases and the J gene end by 4 bases; junction bases not matched to a gene: 7. The CDR3 is 16 amino acids. DNA of the CDR3: TGCGCCAGCAGCCCCGGGACTAGCGCGATATACAATGAGCAGTTCTTC. This sequence encodes CASSPGTSAIYNEQFF.

This clonotype showed up many times. The rearrangement joins TRBV5-1 to TRBJ2-7; 8 bases agree with TRBD2. The V gene end was trimmed by 0 bases and the J gene end by 3 bases; junction bases not matched to a gene: 2. This CDR3 has 14 residues. Germline CDR1 SGHRS, CDR2 YFSETQ. CDR3: CASSLVTSGYEQYF. CDR3 nucleotide sequence: TGCGCCAGCAGCTTGGTTACTAGCGGCTACGAGCAGTACTTC.

This clonotype was counted at least ten times. The chain recombines TRBV9 with TRBJ1-1; D is unresolved. Trimming took 1 base from V and 0 from J, leaving 7 bases between them. The CDR3 extends over 14 amino acids. Germline lookup yields CDR1 SGDLS and CDR2 YYNGEE. In nucleotides, the CDR3 is TGTGCCAGCAGCGTATCGGGAATGAACACTGAAGCTTTCTTT. Protein product: CASSVSGMNTEAFF.

This clonotype has ten or more counts. The V call is TRBV5-6, the J call TRBJ2-1; 8 nucleotides match TRBD2. The V segment lost 2 bases and the J segment 6 bases; nucleotides outside the gene matches: 7. This CDR3 contains 15 residues. Germline V CDR1 and CDR2: SGHDT, YYEEEE. Here the CDR3 reads CASSFGGALGNEQFF. The CDR3 nucleotides are TGTGCCAGCAGCTTCGGGGGGGCCCTAGGCAATGAGCAGTTCTTC.

This clonotype was seen repeatedly, ten times or more. The V gene is TRBV20-1, the J gene TRBJ2-1; TRBD2 matches at 10 bases. The ends lost 2 bases at V and 4 bases at J; junction bases unmatched: 5. Germline CDR1 DFQATT, CDR2 SNEGSKA (reference sequence). The CDR3 loop spans 15 amino acids. The CDR3 sequence is CSARSLAGVYNEQFF. CDR3 coding DNA: TGCAGTGCTAGATCCCTAGCGGGGGTTTACAATGAGCAGTTCTTC.

In the case of this clonotype: The missing conserved phenylalanine or tryptophan at the end of this CDR3 makes a read error likely. This chain links TRBV18 with TRBJ2-3; unclear D gene. The germline CDR1 and CDR2 sequences are KGHSH and LQKENI. The CDR3 runs 13 residues. With 2 bases removed from V and 1 base from J, the gap between germline ends came to 4 bases. Here the CDR3 reads CASSPAGTDTQYL. The CDR3, as DNA: TGTGCCAGCTCACCAGCAGGCACAGATACGCAGTATCTT.

This clonotype came up many times. This sequence joins TRBV7-2 and TRBJ1-1; 8 bases map to TRBD1. CDR3 size: 14 residues. V shed 2 bases and J 8 bases; nucleotides not matched to a gene: 7. CDR1 and CDR2 from the germline V gene are SGHTA and FQGNSA. CDR3 protein: CASSLNRGTGEAFF. CDR3 sequence (DNA): TGTGCCAGCAGCTTAAATAGGGGGACAGGCGAAGCTTTCTTT.

This clonotype was seen repeatedly, ten times or more. This chain links TRBV5-5 with TRBJ2-3, with 7 bases that match TRBD1. With 1 base clipped from V and 0 bases from J, the junction kept 5 bases outside the gene matches. The CDR3 totals 16 residues. CDR1 is SGHKS and CDR2 is YYEKEE in the germline V gene (reference sequence). DNA of the CDR3: TGTGCCAGCAGCTTGCACAGGGGCCCTAGCACAGATACGCAGTATTTT. It encodes CASSLHRGPSTDTQYF.

This clonotype was counted at least ten times. The chain couples TRBV28 to TRBJ2-1; 12 nucleotides line up with TRBD1. The J segment lost 7 bases and the V segment lost 5 bases, leaving 9 bases of the junction unmatched. Germline values: CDR1 MDHEN, CDR2 SYDVKM. CDR3 length: 16 amino acids. The CDR3 loop reads CASSRGQGAGENEQFF. The DNA of the CDR3 is TGTGCCAGCAGTCGGGGACAGGGGGCAGGAGAGAATGAGCAGTTCTTC.

This clonotype was found many times. The chain joins TRBV20-1 to TRBJ1-3, with a tentative D call TRBD1 (5 bases). The CDR3 is 15 residues long. V lost 0 bases to trimming and J lost 3 bases, with 12 bases between them. Looked up from germline, CDR1 is DFQATT and CDR2 is SNEGSKA (reference sequence). The CDR3 region has the DNA TGCAGTGCTAGAGATCTAGAGACAGTTGGAAACACCATATATTTT. Protein: CSARDLETVGNTIYF.

This clonotype came up many times. This chain connects TRBV12-3 or TRBV12-4 to TRBJ2-3, with unresolved D. The CDR3 contains 11 residues. Trimming pared 5 bases from V and 5 bases from J, leaving 5 bases between. CDR3 loop: CASSLLDTQYF. The CDR3 DNA reads as TGTGCCAGCAGTCTACTAGATACGCAGTATTTT.

In its sample, this clonotype was seen many times. This sequence joins TRBV5-1 and TRBJ2-7; D is ambiguous. The V end lost 0 bases, the J end lost 1 base, and 8 bases lay between the germline ends. The V gene's germline CDR1 is SGHRS and CDR2 YFSETQ. This CDR3 has 14 residues. In nucleotides, the CDR3 is TGCGCCAGCAGCTTGGCCAGCAGTTCCTACGAGCAGTACTTC. This translates into CASSLASSSYEQYF.

With regard to this clonotype: A much larger clone sits a single nucleotide away, making a read error possible. The gene calls are TRBV4-3 and TRBJ2-3; D is unclear. The CDR3 sequence is 15 residues long. Trimming left V 0 bases short and J 2 bases short, with 9 bases between. CDR1 and CDR2 (germline): LGHNA, YSLEER. The CDR3 nucleotides read TGCGCCAGCAGCCAAGATGTGGCGACCACAGATACGCAGTATTTT. Translating gives CASSQDVATTDTQYF.

This clonotype was found many times. The V gene is TRBV12-3 or TRBV12-4, the J gene TRBJ1-2; perhaps TRBD1 as D (5 bases). The CDR3 runs to 14 residues. Trimming pared 5 bases from V and 4 bases from J, leaving 14 bases between. CDR3 coding DNA: TGTGCCAGCAGTGTTAACCGGGGACCCTATGGCTACACCTTC. It codes for CASSVNRGPYGYTF.

This clonotype was counted at least ten times. The rearrangement links TRBV4-3 to TRBJ2-7; TRBD2 agrees at 11 bases. The CDR3 is 16 amino acids. CDR1 and CDR2 from the germline V gene are LGHNA and YSLEER. Losses at the gene ends were 4 bases for V and 0 bases for J; bases not matched to a gene: 5. In DNA, the CDR3 is TGCGCCAGCAGCCTGGGACTAGCGGATTCCTCCTACGAGCAGTACTTC. It yields the protein CASSLGLADSSYEQYF.

This clonotype was picked up many times. CDR3: CASSISDQGWTPLHF. In DNA form, the CDR3 reads TGTGCCAGTAGTATAAGTGACCAGGGCTGGACACCCCTCCACTTT. The V call is TRBV19, the J call TRBJ1-6, with D perhaps TRBD1 (5 bases). The CDR3 loop spans 15 amino acids. From germline, CDR1 is LNHDA and CDR2 SQIVND (reference sequence). Trimming shortened V by 2 bases and J by 11 bases, and 16 bases separated the two germline ends.

This clonotype was seen a few times. The chain combines TRBV6-1 with TRBJ2-7; the match to TRBD1 covers 11 bases. The V gene's germline CDR1 is MNHNS and CDR2 SASEGT. This CDR3 is 15 amino acids long. J lost 3 bases, V lost 7 bases, and 8 bases had no gene match. This CDR3 is CASTIPGQGVYEQYF. The DNA for the CDR3 is TGTGCCAGCACCATACCGGGACAGGGGGTCTACGAGCAGTACTTC.

In its sample, this clonotype was seen many times. The chain employs TRBV4-3 and TRBJ1-5, with TRBD1 identical over 8 bases. The CDR3 runs to 15 residues. The trim removed 0 bases at V and 7 bases at J, leaving 5 bases unmatched. Germline V gene data show CDR1 as LGHNA and CDR2 as YSLEER. The CDR3 DNA follows: TGCGCCAGCAGCCAAGATTTCACAGGGGGGCAGCCCCAGCATTTT. It yields the protein CASSQDFTGGQPQHF.

In this sample, this clonotype turned up many times. The V and J genes are TRBV7-9 and TRBJ1-1; tentatively, D is TRBD1 (6 bases). From germline, CDR1 is SEHNR and CDR2 FQNEAQ (reference sequence). V was trimmed by 6 bases and J by 4 bases, leaving 15 bases between them. The length of the CDR3 is 14 residues. For the CDR3, the DNA is TGTGCCAGCAGTAGGGGGGCGATGGGCACTGAAGCTTTCTTT. Its translation: CASSRGAMGTEAFF.

This clonotype has a count of ten or more. V and J are TRBV5-1 and TRBJ2-3; TRBD1 might be the D (6 bases). V lost 3 bases to trimming and J lost 5 bases, with 13 bases between them. From germline, CDR1 is SGHRS and CDR2 YFSETQ. The CDR3 spans 14 residues. The CDR3 nucleotides read TGCGCCAGCAGCTCAGTCACAGGGTTAGATACGCAGTATTTT. This translates into CASSSVTGLDTQYF.

The table lists this clonotype with a few counts. J is TRBJ1-5 and V is TRBV6-6; a possible D gene is TRBD1 (5 bases). The CDR3 consists of 17 residues. V dropped 0 bases and J dropped 7 bases, with 19 bases sitting between them. Germline V CDR1 and CDR2: MNHNY, SVGAGI (reference sequence). The CDR3 region is CASSYSIQRGKGQPQHF. DNA for the CDR3: TGTGCCAGCAGTTACTCGATTCAGCGGGGGAAAGGACAGCCCCAGCATTTT.

This clonotype came up many times. This chain uses TRBV15 with TRBJ2-7, with TRBD2 matching over 9 bases. With 4 bases clipped from V and 0 bases from J, the junction kept 10 bases outside the gene matches. The CDR3 totals 17 residues. Germline V gene lookup returns CDR1 LNHNV and CDR2 YYDKDF (reference sequence). The CDR3 loop is CATSMGRLADSSYEQYF. For the CDR3, the DNA is TGTGCCACCAGCATGGGGCGACTAGCGGACAGCTCCTACGAGCAGTACTTC. The variable domain in full, with the rest retrieved from reference TRBV15 and TRBJ2-7, is DAMVIQNPRYQVTQFGKPVTLSCSQTLNHNVMYWYQQKSSQAPKLLFHYYDKDFNNEADTPDNFQSRRPNTSFCFLDIRSPGLGDTAMYLCATSMGRLADSSYEQYFGPGTRLTVT.

This clonotype was seen repeatedly, ten times or more. The chain combines TRBV7-2 with TRBJ1-5; 9 nucleotides align to TRBD1. CDR1 and CDR2 (germline): SGHTA, FQGNSA. The CDR3 sequence is 14 residues long. V shed 6 bases, J shed 7 bases, and the junction held 7 bases outside the gene matches. The CDR3 protein is CASSPGTGKQPQHF. The CDR3 DNA is TGTGCCAGCAGTCCTGGGACAGGGAAACAGCCCCAGCATTTT.

This clonotype appeared many times. V gene TRBV12-3 or TRBV12-4 combines with J gene TRBJ1-2; D remains ambiguous. The germline V and J ends were trimmed by 2 bases and 5 bases, with 6 bases remaining between them. The CDR3 extends over 12 amino acids. This CDR3 reads CASSLPDYGYTF. In DNA, the CDR3 is TGTGCCAGCAGTTTACCAGATTATGGCTACACCTTC.

There are many counts of this clonotype. The V and J genes are TRBV6-5 and TRBJ2-1; 11 bases fit TRBD1. The germline V gene has CDR1 MNHEY and CDR2 SVGAGI. The V gene end was trimmed by 5 bases and the J gene end by 9 bases; junction bases not matched to a gene: 3. The CDR3 has 13 residues. The CDR3 reads CASSGTGGAEQFF. The DNA of the CDR3 is TGTGCCAGCAGTGGGACAGGGGGAGCTGAGCAGTTCTTC.

This clonotype showed up many times. V gene TRBV5-1 combines with J gene TRBJ2-4; TRBD1 might be the D (5 bases). The CDR3 extends over 14 amino acids. The V gene's germline CDR1 is SGHRS and CDR2 YFSETQ. Trimming removed 1 base from V and 6 bases from J, with 11 bases in between. Written as DNA, the CDR3 is TGCGCCAGCAGCTTGAGGCAGCAGGGAAACATTCAGTACTTC. This gives the protein CASSLRQQGNIQYF.

This clonotype was counted many times. The chain recombines TRBV14 with TRBJ2-1; tentative D call: TRBD1 (6 bases). V lost 3 bases and J 0 bases, leaving 15 bases between the germline ends. Germline-derived CDR1 and CDR2 are SGHDN and FVKESK. The CDR3 sequence is 17 residues long. The CDR3 sequence is CASSHPSRGSSYNEQFF. In nucleotides, the CDR3 is TGTGCCAGCAGCCACCCTAGTAGGGGGAGCTCCTACAATGAGCAGTTCTTC.

This clonotype was recorded many times. This chain uses TRBV5-1 with TRBJ2-3; D gene uncertain. Trimming left V 2 bases short and J 0 bases short, with 7 bases between. This CDR3 is built from 14 residues. The V gene's germline CDR1 is SGHRS and CDR2 YFSETQ. CDR3 DNA sequence: TGCGCCAGCAGCTTTCTCGGCAGCACAGATACGCAGTATTTT. The encoded protein is CASSFLGSTDTQYF.

This clonotype came up many times. The chain carries TRBV5-1 and TRBJ1-4; the D is unclear. Trimming took 1 base from V and 7 from J, leaving 14 bases between them. From germline, CDR1 is SGHRS and CDR2 YFSETQ. The CDR3 has 15 amino acids. CDR3 loop: CASSLNADGVEKLFF. The DNA for the CDR3 is TGCGCCAGCAGCTTGAACGCGGACGGAGTTGAAAAACTGTTTTTT.

This clonotype was observed many times. The chain's CDR3 is CSARDRGDANYGYTF. The CDR3 region has the DNA TGCAGTGCTAGAGATAGGGGCGACGCTAACTATGGCTACACCTTC. V gene TRBV20-1 combines with J gene TRBJ1-2, with D possibly being TRBD1 (5 bases). V was cut by 0 bases and J by 0 bases, with 11 bases left in between. The V gene's germline CDR1 is DFQATT and CDR2 SNEGSKA (reference sequence). The CDR3 runs to 15 residues.

There are many counts of this clonotype. This chain uses TRBV6-5 with TRBJ2-1; 7 bases align to TRBD2. The trim removed 6 bases at V and 8 bases at J, leaving 13 bases unmatched. Germline-derived CDR1 and CDR2 are MNHEY and SVGAGI. The CDR3 is 15 amino acids. The CDR3 here is CASSPTGGLVDEQFF. In nucleotides, the CDR3 is TGTGCCAGCAGCCCCACGGGGGGTCTCGTAGATGAGCAGTTCTTC.